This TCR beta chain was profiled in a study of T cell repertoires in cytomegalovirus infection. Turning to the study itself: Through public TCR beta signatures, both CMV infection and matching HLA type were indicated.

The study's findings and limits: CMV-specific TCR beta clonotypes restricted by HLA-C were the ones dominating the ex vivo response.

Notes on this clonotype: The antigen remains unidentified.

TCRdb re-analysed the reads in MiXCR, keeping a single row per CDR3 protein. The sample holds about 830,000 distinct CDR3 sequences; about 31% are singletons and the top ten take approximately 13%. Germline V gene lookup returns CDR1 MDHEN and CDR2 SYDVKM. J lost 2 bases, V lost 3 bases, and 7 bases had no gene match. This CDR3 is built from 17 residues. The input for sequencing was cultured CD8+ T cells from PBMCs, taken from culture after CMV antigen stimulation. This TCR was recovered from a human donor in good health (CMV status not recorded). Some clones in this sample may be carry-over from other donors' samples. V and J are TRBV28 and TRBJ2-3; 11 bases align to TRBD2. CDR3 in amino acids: CASSFTSGGADTDTQYF. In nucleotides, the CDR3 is TGTGCCAGCAGTTTTACTAGCGGGGGCGCCGACACAGATACGCAGTATTTT.